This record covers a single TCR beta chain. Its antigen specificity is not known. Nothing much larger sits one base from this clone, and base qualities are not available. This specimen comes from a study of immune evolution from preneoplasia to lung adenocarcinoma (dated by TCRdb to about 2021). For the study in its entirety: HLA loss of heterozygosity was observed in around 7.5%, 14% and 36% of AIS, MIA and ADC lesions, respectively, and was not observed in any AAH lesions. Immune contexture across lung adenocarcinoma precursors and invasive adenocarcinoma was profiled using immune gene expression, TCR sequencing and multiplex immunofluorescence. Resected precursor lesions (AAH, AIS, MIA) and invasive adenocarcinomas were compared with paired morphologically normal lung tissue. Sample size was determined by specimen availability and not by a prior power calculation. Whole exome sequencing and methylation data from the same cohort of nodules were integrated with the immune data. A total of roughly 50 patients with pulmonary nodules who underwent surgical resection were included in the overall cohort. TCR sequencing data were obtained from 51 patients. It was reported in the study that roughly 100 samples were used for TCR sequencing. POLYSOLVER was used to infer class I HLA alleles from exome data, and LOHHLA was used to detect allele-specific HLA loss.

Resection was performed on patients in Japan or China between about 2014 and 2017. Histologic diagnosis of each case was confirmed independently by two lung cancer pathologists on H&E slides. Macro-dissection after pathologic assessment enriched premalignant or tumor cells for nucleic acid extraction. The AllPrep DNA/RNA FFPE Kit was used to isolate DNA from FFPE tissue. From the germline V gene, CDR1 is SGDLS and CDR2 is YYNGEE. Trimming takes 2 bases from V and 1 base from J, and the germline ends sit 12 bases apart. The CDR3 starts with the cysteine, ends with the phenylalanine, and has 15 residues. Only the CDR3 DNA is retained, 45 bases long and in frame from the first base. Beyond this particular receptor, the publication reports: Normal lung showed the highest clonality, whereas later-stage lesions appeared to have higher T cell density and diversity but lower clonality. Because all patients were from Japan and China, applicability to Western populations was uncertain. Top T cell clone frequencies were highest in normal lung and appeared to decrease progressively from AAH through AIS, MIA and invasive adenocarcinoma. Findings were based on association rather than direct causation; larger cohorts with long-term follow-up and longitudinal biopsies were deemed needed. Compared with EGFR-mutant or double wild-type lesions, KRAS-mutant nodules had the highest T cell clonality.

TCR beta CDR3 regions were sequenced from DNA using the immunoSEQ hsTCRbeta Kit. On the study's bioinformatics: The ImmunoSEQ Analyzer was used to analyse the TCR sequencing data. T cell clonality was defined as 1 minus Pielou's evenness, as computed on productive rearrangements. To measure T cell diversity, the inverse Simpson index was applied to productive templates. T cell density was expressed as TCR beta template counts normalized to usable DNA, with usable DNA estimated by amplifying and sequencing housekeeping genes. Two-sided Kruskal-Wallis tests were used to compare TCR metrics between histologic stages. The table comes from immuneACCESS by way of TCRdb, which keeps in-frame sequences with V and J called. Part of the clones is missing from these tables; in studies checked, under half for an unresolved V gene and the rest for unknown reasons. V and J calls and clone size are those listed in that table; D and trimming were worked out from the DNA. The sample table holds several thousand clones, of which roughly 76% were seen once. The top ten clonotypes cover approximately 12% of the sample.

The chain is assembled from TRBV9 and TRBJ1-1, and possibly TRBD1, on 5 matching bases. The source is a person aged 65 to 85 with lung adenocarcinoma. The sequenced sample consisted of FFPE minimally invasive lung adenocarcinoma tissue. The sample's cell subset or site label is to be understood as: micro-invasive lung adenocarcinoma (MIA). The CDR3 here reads CASSVLQTANTEAFF. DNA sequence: TGTGCCAGCAGCGTGCTACAGACAGCGAACACTGAAGCTTTCTTT.